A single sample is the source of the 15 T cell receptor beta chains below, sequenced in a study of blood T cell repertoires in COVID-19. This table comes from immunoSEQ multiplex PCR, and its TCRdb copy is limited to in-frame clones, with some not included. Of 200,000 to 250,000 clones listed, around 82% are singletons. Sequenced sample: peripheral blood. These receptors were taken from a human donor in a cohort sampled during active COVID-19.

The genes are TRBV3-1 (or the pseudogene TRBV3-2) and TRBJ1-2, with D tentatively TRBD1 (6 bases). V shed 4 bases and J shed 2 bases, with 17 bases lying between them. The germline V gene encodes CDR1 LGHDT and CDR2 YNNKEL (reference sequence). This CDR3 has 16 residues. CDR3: CASSPIPAGANYGYTF. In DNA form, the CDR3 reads TGTGCCAGCAGCCCAATTCCGGCAGGGGCAAACTATGGCTACACCTTC.

The CDR3 is CASSRDRDVETQYF. The CDR3 DNA reads TGCGCCAGCAGCCGGGACAGGGACGTGGAGACCCAGTACTTC. The chain uses TRBV5-1 and TRBJ2-5, with 9 positions matching TRBD1. CDR3 length: 14 residues. Looked up from germline, CDR1 is SGHRS and CDR2 is YFSETQ. V dropped 4 bases and J dropped 5; count of bases not matched to a gene: 6. The complete variable domain, with remaining parts taken from reference TRBV5-1 and TRBJ2-5, reads KAGVTQTPRYLIKTRGQQVTLSCSPISGHRSVSWYQQTPGQGLQFLFEYFSETQRNKGNFPGRFSGRQFSNSRSEMNVSTLELGDSALYLCASSRDRDVETQYFGPGTRLLVL.

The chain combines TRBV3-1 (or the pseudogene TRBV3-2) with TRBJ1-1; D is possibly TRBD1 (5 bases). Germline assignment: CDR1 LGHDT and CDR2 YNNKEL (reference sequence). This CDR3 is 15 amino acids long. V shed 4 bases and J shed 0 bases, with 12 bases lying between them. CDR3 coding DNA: TGTGCCAGCAGCCTACACAGGATCATGAACACTGAAGCTTTCTTT. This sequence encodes CASSLHRIMNTEAFF.

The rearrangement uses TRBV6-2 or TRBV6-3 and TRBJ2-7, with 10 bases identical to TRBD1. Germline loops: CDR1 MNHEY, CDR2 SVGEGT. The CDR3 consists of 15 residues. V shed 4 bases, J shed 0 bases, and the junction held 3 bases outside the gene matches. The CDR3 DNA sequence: TGTGCCAGCAGTTTCGGGACAGGGGACTCCTACGAGCAGTACTTC. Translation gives CASSFGTGDSYEQYF.

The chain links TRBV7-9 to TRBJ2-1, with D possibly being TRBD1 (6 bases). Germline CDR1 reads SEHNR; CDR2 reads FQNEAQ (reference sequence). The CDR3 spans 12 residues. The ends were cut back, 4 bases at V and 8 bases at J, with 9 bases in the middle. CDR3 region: CASSWDNHEQFF. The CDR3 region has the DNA TGTGCCAGCAGCTGGGACAACCATGAGCAGTTCTTC.

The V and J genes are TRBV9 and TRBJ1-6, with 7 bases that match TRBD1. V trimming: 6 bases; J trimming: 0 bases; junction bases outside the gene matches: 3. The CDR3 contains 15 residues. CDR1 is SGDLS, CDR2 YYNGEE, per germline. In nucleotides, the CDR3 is TGTGCCAGCAACGAGGGGGCCTCCTATAATTCACCCCTCCACTTT. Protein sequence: CASNEGASYNSPLHF.

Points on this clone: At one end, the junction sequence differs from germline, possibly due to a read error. CDR3 protein: CASSQEVSRNTIYF. DNA for the CDR3: TGCGCCAGCAGCCAAGAGGTCTCTAGAAACACCATATATTTT. The chain combines TRBV4-3 with TRBJ1-3; no clear D gene. Germline values: CDR1 LGHNA, CDR2 YSLEER. This CDR3 spans 14 amino acids.

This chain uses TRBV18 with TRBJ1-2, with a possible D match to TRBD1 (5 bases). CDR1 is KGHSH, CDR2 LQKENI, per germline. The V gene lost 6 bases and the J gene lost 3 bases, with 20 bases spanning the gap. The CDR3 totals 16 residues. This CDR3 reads CASSPRGGARDYGYTF. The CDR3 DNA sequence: TGTGCCAGCTCGCCCCGCGGAGGGGCTCGGGACTATGGCTACACCTTC.

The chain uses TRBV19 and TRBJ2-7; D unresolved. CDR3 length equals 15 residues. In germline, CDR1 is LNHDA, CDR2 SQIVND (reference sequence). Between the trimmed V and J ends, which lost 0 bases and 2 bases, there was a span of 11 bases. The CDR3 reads CASSIDLGVAYEQYF. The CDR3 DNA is TGTGCCAGTAGTATAGATCTTGGAGTGGCCTACGAGCAGTACTTC.

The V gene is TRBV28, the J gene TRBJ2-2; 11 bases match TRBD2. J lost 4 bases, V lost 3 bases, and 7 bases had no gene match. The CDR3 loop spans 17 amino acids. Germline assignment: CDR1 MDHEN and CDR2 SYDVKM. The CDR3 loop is CASSFLAGGLSTGELFF. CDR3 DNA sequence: TGTGCCAGCAGTTTTCTAGCGGGGGGCCTAAGCACCGGGGAGCTGTTTTTT.

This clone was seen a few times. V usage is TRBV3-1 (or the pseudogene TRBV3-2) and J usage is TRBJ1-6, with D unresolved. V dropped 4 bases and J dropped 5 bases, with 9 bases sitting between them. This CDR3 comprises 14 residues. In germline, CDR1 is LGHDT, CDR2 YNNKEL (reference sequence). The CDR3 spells CASSLRRDNSPLHF. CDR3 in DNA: TGTGCCAGCAGCCTCCGAAGAGATAATTCACCCCTCCACTTT.

The CDR3 here is CASSGTPADTQYF. CDR3 nucleotide sequence: TGTGCCAGCTCAGGGACACCCGCAGATACGCAGTATTTT. The chain carries TRBV18 and TRBJ2-3, with TRBD1 as a possible D gene (6 bases). CDR1 KGHSH and CDR2 LQKENI come from the germline V gene. Trimming stripped 5 bases from V and 4 bases from J, with 10 bases between. The CDR3 extends over 13 amino acids. Complete variable domain (other parts from reference TRBV18 and TRBJ2-3): NAGVMQNPRHLVRRRGQEARLRCSPMKGHSHVYWYRQLPEEGLKFMVYLQKENIIDESGMPKERFSAEFPKEGPSILRIQQVVRGDSAAYFCASSGTPADTQYFGPGTRLTVL.

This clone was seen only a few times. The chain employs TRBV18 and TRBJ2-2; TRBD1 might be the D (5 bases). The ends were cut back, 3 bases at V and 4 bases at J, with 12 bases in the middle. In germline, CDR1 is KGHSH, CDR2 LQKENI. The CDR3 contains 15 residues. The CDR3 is CASSPNRQGTGELFF. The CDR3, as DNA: TGTGCCAGCTCACCCAACCGCCAGGGCACCGGGGAGCTGTTTTTT. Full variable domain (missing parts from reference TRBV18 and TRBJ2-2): NAGVMQNPRHLVRRRGQEARLRCSPMKGHSHVYWYRQLPEEGLKFMVYLQKENIIDESGMPKERFSAEFPKEGPSILRIQQVVRGDSAAYFCASSPNRQGTGELFFGEGSRLTVL.

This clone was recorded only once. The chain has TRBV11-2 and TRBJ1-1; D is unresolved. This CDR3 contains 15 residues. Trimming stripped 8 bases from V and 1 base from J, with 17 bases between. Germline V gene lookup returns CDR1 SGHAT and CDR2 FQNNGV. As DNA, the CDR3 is TGTGCCAGCGTCCAAAGGGAGGAGGGGAACACTGAAGCTTTCTTT. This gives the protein CASVQREEGNTEAFF.

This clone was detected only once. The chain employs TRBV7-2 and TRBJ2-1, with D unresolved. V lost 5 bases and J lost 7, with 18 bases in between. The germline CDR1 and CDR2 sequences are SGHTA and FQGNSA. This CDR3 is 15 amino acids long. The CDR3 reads CASSAGMSWMNEQFF. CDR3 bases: TGTGCCAGCAGCGCAGGAATGAGCTGGATGAATGAGCAGTTCTTC.